Listed below are T cell receptor beta chains from one sample, sequenced in a study of shared clonotypes between healthy human individuals. Profiled with immunoSEQ multiplex PCR; TCRdb holds only in-frame clones, not every one. The table has 550,000 to 650,000 clones, about 96% seen once. Sequenced input: naive CD8+ T cells sorted from blood. Every receptor here comes from a woman in her thirties in good health. The CDR3 runs from the conserved cysteine through the conserved F or W. The order of the fields is J gene, clone size, V gene, D gene, CDR3 protein, CDR3 DNA. A D gene is named only where the DNA matches it firmly. The size field is filled for only some rows; it gives once, few, many or a size class.

J gene: TRBJ2-7
clone size: NA
V gene: TRBV4-1
D gene: TRBD2
CDR3 protein: CASSQLTSGEQYF
CDR3 DNA: TGCGCCAGCAGCCAACTAACTAGCGGCGAGCAGTACTTC

J gene: TRBJ2-7
clone size: NA
V gene: TRBV27
D gene: TRBD1
CDR3 protein: CASSLHPPGQAASYEQYF
CDR3 DNA: TGTGCCAGCAGTTTACACCCCCCAGGACAGGCCGCCTCCTACGAGCAGTACTTC

J gene: TRBJ2-1
clone size: NA
V gene: TRBV30
D gene: TRBD2
CDR3 protein: CALAEYNEQFF
CDR3 DNA: TGTGCCCTAGCGGAGTACAATGAGCAGTTCTTC

J gene: TRBJ2-3
clone size: NA
V gene: TRBV5-6
D gene: NA
CDR3 protein: CASSLAGAKDTQYF
CDR3 DNA: TGTGCCAGCAGCTTGGCGGGAGCGAAAGATACGCAGTATTTT

J gene: TRBJ1-1
clone size: NA
V gene: TRBV6-5
D gene: TRBD1
CDR3 protein: CASSPQGAFTEAFF
CDR3 DNA: TGTGCCAGCTCCCCACAGGGGGCGTTTACTGAAGCTTTCTTT

J gene: TRBJ2-5
clone size: NA
V gene: TRBV27
D gene: NA
CDR3 protein: CASSIDLYQETQYF
CDR3 DNA: TGTGCCAGCTCAATCGATTTGTACCAAGAGACCCAGTACTTC

J gene: TRBJ2-7
clone size: NA
V gene: TRBV6-1
D gene: NA
CDR3 protein: CASNGESYEQYF
CDR3 DNA: TGTGCCAGCAATGGGGAATCCTACGAGCAGTACTTC

J gene: TRBJ2-7
clone size: NA
V gene: TRBV5-6
D gene: NA
CDR3 protein: CASSSAGLASSYEQYF
CDR3 DNA: TGTGCCAGCAGCTCAGCCGGTCTAGCGAGCTCCTACGAGCAGTACTTC

J gene: TRBJ1-5
clone size: NA
V gene: TRBV27
D gene: TRBD1
CDR3 protein: CASSPDRGQPQHF
CDR3 DNA: TGTGCCAGCAGCCCAGACAGGGGTCAGCCCCAGCATTTT

J gene: TRBJ2-2
clone size: NA
V gene: TRBV9
D gene: NA
CDR3 protein: CASSVGTFWGTNTGELFF
CDR3 DNA: TGTGCCAGCAGCGTAGGAACGTTTTGGGGCACGAACACCGGGGAGCTGTTTTTT

J gene: TRBJ1-4
clone size: NA
V gene: TRBV6-5
D gene: TRBD1
CDR3 protein: CASSLSGQGGEKLFF
CDR3 DNA: TGTGCCAGCAGTCTCTCAGGACAGGGAGGTGAAAAACTGTTTTTT

J gene: TRBJ2-5
clone size: NA
V gene: TRBV7-9
D gene: TRBD2
CDR3 protein: CASSPPGGPGGETQYF
CDR3 DNA: TGTGCCAGCAGCCCTCCGGGAGGGCCCGGTGGAGAGACCCAGTACTTC

J gene: TRBJ2-3
clone size: NA
V gene: TRBV19
D gene: NA
CDR3 protein: CATKWGGISDTQYF
CDR3 DNA: TGTGCCACTAAGTGGGGCGGGATTTCAGATACGCAGTATTTT

J gene: TRBJ1-4
clone size: NA
V gene: TRBV27
D gene: NA
CDR3 protein: CASSPPSEKLFF
CDR3 DNA: TGTGCCAGCAGCCCCCCATCTGAAAAACTGTTTTTT

J gene: TRBJ2-7
clone size: NA
V gene: TRBV14
D gene: TRBD2
CDR3 protein: CASSQLAEYEQYF
CDR3 DNA: TGTGCCAGCAGCCAACTAGCGGAGTACGAGCAGTACTTC

J gene: TRBJ2-7
clone size: NA
V gene: TRBV27
D gene: TRBD2
CDR3 protein: CASSYLSGISYEQYF
CDR3 DNA: TGTGCCAGCAGTTACCTAAGCGGGATCTCCTACGAGCAGTACTTC

J gene: TRBJ2-4
clone size: NA
V gene: TRBV11-1
D gene: TRBD2
CDR3 protein: CASSLGFVSSGLENIQYF
CDR3 DNA: TGTGCCAGCAGCTTAGGTTTTGTGTCTAGCGGGTTAGAAAACATTCAGTACTTC

J gene: TRBJ2-2
clone size: NA
V gene: TRBV29-1
D gene: NA
CDR3 protein: CSVLDTGELFF
CDR3 DNA: TGCAGCGTTTTGGACACCGGGGAGCTGTTTTTT

J gene: TRBJ2-1
clone size: NA
V gene: TRBV7-2
D gene: NA
CDR3 protein: CASSLVGQGPTDEQFF
CDR3 DNA: TGTGCCAGCAGCTTAGTTGGGCAGGGACCCACCGATGAGCAGTTCTTC

J gene: TRBJ1-4
clone size: NA
V gene: TRBV28
D gene: NA
CDR3 protein: CASSLHRQGEKLFF
CDR3 DNA: TGTGCCAGCAGTTTACACAGGCAAGGTGAAAAACTGTTTTTT

J gene: TRBJ2-1
clone size: NA
V gene: TRBV30
D gene: TRBD1
CDR3 protein: CAWNFWGQGGNEQFF
CDR3 DNA: TGTGCCTGGAATTTTTGGGGACAGGGGGGGAATGAGCAGTTCTTC

J gene: TRBJ2-7
clone size: few
V gene: TRBV5-6
D gene: TRBD2
CDR3 protein: CASSLGLAVYEQYF
CDR3 DNA: TGTGCCAGCAGCTTGGGACTAGCGGTCTACGAGCAGTACTTC

J gene: TRBJ1-1
clone size: NA
V gene: TRBV19
D gene: NA
CDR3 protein: CATTPGTVNTEAFF
CDR3 DNA: TGTGCCACCACCCCCGGGACGGTGAACACTGAAGCTTTCTTT

J gene: TRBJ1-4
clone size: NA
V gene: TRBV5-1
D gene: NA
CDR3 protein: CASSLPTEDRTNEKLFF
CDR3 DNA: TGCGCCAGCAGCTTGCCGACAGAGGATAGAACTAATGAAAAACTGTTTTTT

J gene: TRBJ2-7
clone size: NA
V gene: TRBV29-1
D gene: NA
CDR3 protein: CSVDSGDNEQYF
CDR3 DNA: TGCAGCGTTGATTCCGGGGACAACGAGCAGTACTTC

J gene: TRBJ2-1
clone size: NA
V gene: TRBV28
D gene: NA
CDR3 protein: CASSSQDWDPGSYNEQFF
CDR3 DNA: TGTGCCAGCAGTTCTCAGGATTGGGACCCCGGATCCTACAATGAGCAGTTCTTC

J gene: TRBJ1-3
clone size: NA
V gene: TRBV5-4
D gene: TRBD1
CDR3 protein: CASSLVRQGAMDTIYF
CDR3 DNA: TGTGCCAGCAGCTTGGTTCGACAGGGGGCAATGGACACCATATATTTT

J gene: TRBJ2-7
clone size: NA
V gene: TRBV29-1
D gene: NA
CDR3 protein: CSVEEGGNDFSGPGATYEQYF
CDR3 DNA: TGCAGCGTTGAAGAAGGGGGAAACGATTTTTCAGGGCCAGGGGCTACCTACGAGCAGTACTTC

J gene: TRBJ2-5
clone size: NA
V gene: TRBV27
D gene: NA
CDR3 protein: CASSLGGGTPGTQYF
CDR3 DNA: TGTGCCAGCAGTTTAGGCGGCGGGACCCCAGGTACCCAGTACTTC